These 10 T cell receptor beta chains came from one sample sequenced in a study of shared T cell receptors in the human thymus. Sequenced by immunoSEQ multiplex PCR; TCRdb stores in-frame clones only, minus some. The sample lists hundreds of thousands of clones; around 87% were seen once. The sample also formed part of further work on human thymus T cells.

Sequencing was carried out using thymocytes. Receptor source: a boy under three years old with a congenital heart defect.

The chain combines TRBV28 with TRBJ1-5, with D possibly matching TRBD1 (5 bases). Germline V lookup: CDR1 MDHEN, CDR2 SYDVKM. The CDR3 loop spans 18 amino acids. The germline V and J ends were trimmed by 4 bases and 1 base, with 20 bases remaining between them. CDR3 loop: CASSSRPDRNPSNQPQHF. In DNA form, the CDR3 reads TGTGCCAGCAGTTCACGACCCGACAGAAACCCGAGCAATCAGCCCCAGCATTTT.

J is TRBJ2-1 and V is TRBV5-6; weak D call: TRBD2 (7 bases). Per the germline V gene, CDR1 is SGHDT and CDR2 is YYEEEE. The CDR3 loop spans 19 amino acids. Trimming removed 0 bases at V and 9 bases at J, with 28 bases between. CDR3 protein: CASSLDMRGRVDPTGEQFF. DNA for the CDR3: TGTGCCAGCAGCTTGGATATGAGGGGGAGGGTAGATCCTACGGGTGAGCAGTTCTTC. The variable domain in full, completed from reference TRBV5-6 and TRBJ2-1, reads DAGVTQSPTHLIKTRGQQVTLRCSPKSGHDTVSWYQQALGQGPQFIFQYYEEEERQRGNFPDRFSGHQFPNYSSELNVNALLLGDSALYLCASSLDMRGRVDPTGEQFFGPGTRLTVL.

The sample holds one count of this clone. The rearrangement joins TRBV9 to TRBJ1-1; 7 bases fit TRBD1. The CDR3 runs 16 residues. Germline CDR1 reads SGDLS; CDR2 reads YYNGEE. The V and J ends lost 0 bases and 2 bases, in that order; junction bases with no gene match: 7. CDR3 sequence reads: CASSVEPGTVNTEAFF. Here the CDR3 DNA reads TGTGCCAGCAGCGTAGAACCCGGGACAGTAAACACTGAAGCTTTCTTT.

The CDR3 spells CASSQDYTEYNSPLHF. The CDR3 DNA sequence: TGCGCCAGCAGCCAAGATTACACAGAGTATAATTCACCCCTCCACTTT. J is TRBJ1-6 and V is TRBV4-3; D not certain. Germline V gene lookup returns CDR1 LGHNA and CDR2 YSLEER. This CDR3 region has 16 residues. Between the trimmed V and J ends, which lost 0 bases and 4 bases, there was a span of 10 bases.

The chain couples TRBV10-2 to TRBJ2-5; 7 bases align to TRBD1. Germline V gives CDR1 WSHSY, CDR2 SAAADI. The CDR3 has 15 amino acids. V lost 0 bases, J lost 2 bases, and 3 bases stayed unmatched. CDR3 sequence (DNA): TGCGCCAGCAGTGAGTCTGGGGGACAGCAAGAGACCCAGTACTTC. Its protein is CASSESGGQQETQYF.

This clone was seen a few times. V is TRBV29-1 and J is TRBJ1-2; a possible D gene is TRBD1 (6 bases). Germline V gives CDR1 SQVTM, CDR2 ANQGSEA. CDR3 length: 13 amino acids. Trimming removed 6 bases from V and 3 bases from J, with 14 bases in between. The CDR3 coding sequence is TGCAGCGTGAACAGGGTAGGAGACTATGGCTACACCTTC. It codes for CSVNRVGDYGYTF.

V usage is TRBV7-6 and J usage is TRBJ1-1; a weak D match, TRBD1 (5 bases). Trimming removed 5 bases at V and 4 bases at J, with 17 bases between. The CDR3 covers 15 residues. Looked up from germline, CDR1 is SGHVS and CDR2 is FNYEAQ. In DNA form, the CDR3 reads TGTGCCAGCAGCCCAGATCAGGGAACGGGCACTGAAGCTTTCTTT. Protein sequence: CASSPDQGTGTEAFF.

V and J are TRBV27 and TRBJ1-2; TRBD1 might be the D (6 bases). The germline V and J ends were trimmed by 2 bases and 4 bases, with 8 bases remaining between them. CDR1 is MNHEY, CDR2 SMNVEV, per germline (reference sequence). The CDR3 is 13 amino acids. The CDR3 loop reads CASSLHRAYGYTF. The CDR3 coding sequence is TGTGCCAGCAGTTTACACAGGGCCTATGGCTACACCTTC.

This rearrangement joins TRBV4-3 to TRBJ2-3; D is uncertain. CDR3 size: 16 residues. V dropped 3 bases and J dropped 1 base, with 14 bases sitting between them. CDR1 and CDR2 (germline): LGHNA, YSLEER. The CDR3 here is CASSHGGYRGTDTQYF. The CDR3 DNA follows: TGCGCCAGCAGCCATGGCGGTTACCGGGGCACAGATACGCAGTATTTT.

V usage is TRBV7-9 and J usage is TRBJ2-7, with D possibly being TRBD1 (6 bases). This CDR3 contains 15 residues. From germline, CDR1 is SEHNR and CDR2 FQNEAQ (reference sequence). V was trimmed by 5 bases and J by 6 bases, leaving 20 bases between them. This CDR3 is CASSLRDTNRSEQYF. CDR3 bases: TGTGCCAGCAGCCTCCGGGACACCAACCGGAGCGAGCAGTACTTC.